The next 32 T cell receptor beta chains were all read from a single sample in a study of blood T cell repertoires in COVID-19. The data were produced by immunoSEQ multiplex PCR, yet TCRdb's version contains in-frame clones alone and is incomplete. The sample yields roughly 420,000 clones, more than 75% seen once. Material for sequencing was PBMCs or T cells enriched from blood (not recorded which). The receptor source for this set is a woman under 40 with acute COVID-19.

This rearrangement joins TRBV5-4 to TRBJ1-1; D gene ambiguous. Between the trimmed V and J ends, which lost 1 base and 5 bases, there was a span of 12 bases. This CDR3 has 14 amino acids. CDR1 SGHNT and CDR2 YYREEE come from the germline V gene (reference sequence). Here the CDR3 reads CASSLRGSKTEAFF. The CDR3, as DNA: TGTGCCAGCAGCTTGCGCGGTAGTAAGACTGAAGCTTTCTTT.

This clone was found once. The J gene is TRBJ1-5, the V gene TRBV18; D possibly corresponds to TRBD1 (5 bases). Germline CDR1 and CDR2: KGHSH and LQKENI. Trimming took off 2 bases at V and 6 bases at J, with 17 bases between the two ends. This CDR3 region has 16 residues. DNA of the CDR3: TGTGCCAGCTCACCAAGGTTTGTCGGGGGTGGTCAGCCCCAGCATTTT. This encodes CASSPRFVGGGQPQHF.

This sequence joins TRBV29-1 and TRBJ2-7, with 7 nucleotides matching TRBD1. V shed 4 bases, J shed 0 bases, and the junction held 12 bases outside the gene matches. In germline, CDR1 is SQVTM, CDR2 ANQGSEA. The CDR3 is made up of 16 amino acids. The CDR3 reads CSVGTWGQSSSYEQYF. The DNA for the CDR3 is TGCAGCGTTGGTACTTGGGGACAGTCTAGCTCCTACGAGCAGTACTTC.

This chain joins TRBV4-2 and TRBJ1-3; no definite D call. Trimming removed 4 bases from V and 3 bases from J, with 13 bases in between. Germline CDR1 LGHNA, CDR2 YNFKEQ. The CDR3 contains 15 residues. Here the CDR3 DNA reads TGTGCCAGCAGCCCCGGGGTGAGGGATGGAAACACCATATATTTT. Amino acids: CASSPGVRDGNTIYF.

This clone appeared a single time. The chain combines TRBV30 with TRBJ1-3; D unresolved. V lost 1 base, J lost 2 bases, and 12 bases lay in between. This CDR3 is built from 15 residues. The germline V gene has CDR1 GTSNPN and CDR2 SVGIG (reference sequence). CDR3 coding DNA: TGTGCCTGGAGTGCAGGTACTGTAGCTGGAAACACCATATATTTT. This sequence encodes CAWSAGTVAGNTIYF.

This clone was counted once. V usage is TRBV7-2 and J usage is TRBJ1-6; tentatively, D is TRBD1 (5 bases). Germline loops: CDR1 SGHTA, CDR2 FQGNSA. Between the trimmed V and J ends, which lost 5 bases and 10 bases, there was a span of 18 bases. The CDR3 loop spans 15 amino acids. In DNA form, the CDR3 reads TGTGCCAGCAGCAGACAGCTTAACAACGGGTCACCCCTCCACTTT. Protein sequence: CASSRQLNNGSPLHF. The full variable domain, in which reference TRBV7-2 and TRBJ1-6 provide the parts outside the CDR3, is GAGVSQSPSNKVTEKGKDVELRCDPISGHTALYWYRQSLGQGLEFLIYFQGNSAPDKSGLPSDRFSAERTGGSVSTLTIQRTQQEDSAVYLCASSRQLNNGSPLHFGNGTRLTVT.

The gene calls are TRBV14 and TRBJ2-1; possible D gene TRBD1, 6 bases. V was shortened by 2 bases and J by 6 bases, with 26 bases between the two germline ends. Germline CDR1 reads SGHDN; CDR2 reads FVKESK. The length of the CDR3 is 19 residues. CDR3 amino acids: CASSQNGQGRTFRINEQFF. Written as DNA, the CDR3 is TGTGCCAGCAGCCAAAATGGGCAGGGGCGTACCTTCCGCATCAATGAGCAGTTCTTC.

This clone was seen only a few times. Within the sample, other DNA sequences also encode this same CDR3. The chain has TRBV18 and TRBJ1-1; D is unclear. The germline CDR1 and CDR2 sequences are KGHSH and LQKENI. Trimming left V 2 bases short and J 1 base short, with 5 bases between. This CDR3 has 13 amino acids. CDR3 in amino acids: CASSPAGNTEAFF. In nucleotides, the CDR3 is TGTGCCAGCTCACCAGCAGGGAACACTGAAGCTTTCTTT.

This CDR3 reads CASRPFNRGLDYGYTF. CDR3 nucleotide sequence: TGTGCCAGCAGGCCCTTTAACAGGGGTCTGGACTATGGCTACACCTTC. V is TRBV27 and J is TRBJ1-2; 7 nucleotides agree with TRBD1. Germline CDR1 and CDR2: MNHEY and SMNVEV (reference sequence). The CDR3 totals 16 residues. J gave up 3 bases and V 6 bases, and 13 bases lay outside the gene matches.

As regards this clone: Within the sample, other DNA sequences also encode this same CDR3. The genes are TRBV9 and TRBJ1-5; 7 positions agree with TRBD1. CDR1 and CDR2 from the germline V gene are SGDLS and YYNGEE. The junction had 3 bases not matched to a gene; V was cut back by 0 bases and J by 3 bases. The CDR3 is 15 amino acids. CDR3 nucleotides: TGTGCCAGCAGCGTAGGACAGGGCCACAATCAGCCCCAGCATTTT. Encoded protein: CASSVGQGHNQPQHF.

The genes are TRBV5-3 and TRBJ2-7, with a weak D call TRBD2 (5 bases). TRBV5-3 is annotated as an ORF whose role is uncertain. V lost 4 bases to trimming and J lost 2 bases, with 10 bases between them. The length of the CDR3 is 13 residues. The CDR3 coding sequence is TGTGCCAGAAGCCGCGTCGGGACCTACGAGCAGTACTTC. It translates to CARSRVGTYEQYF.

The chain employs TRBV20-1 and TRBJ2-1; no firm D call. Germline CDR1 reads DFQATT; CDR2 reads SNEGSKA (reference sequence). With 3 bases removed from V and 6 bases from J, the gap between germline ends came to 3 bases. The CDR3 totals 10 residues. The chain's CDR3 is CSASSNEQFF. CDR3 DNA sequence: TGCAGTGCTAGCTCCAATGAGCAGTTCTTC.

The chain links TRBV19 to TRBJ2-7; 9 nucleotides match TRBD1. The germline V gene has CDR1 LNHDA and CDR2 SQIVND (reference sequence). The CDR3 contains 13 residues. V shed 5 bases, J shed 5 bases, and the junction held 4 bases outside the gene matches. In nucleotides, the CDR3 is TGTGCCAGTAGTTCGCGACAGGGGGACGAGCAGTACTTC. Its translation: CASSSRQGDEQYF.

V usage is TRBV11-2 and J usage is TRBJ2-7, with a weak D call TRBD2 (6 bases). Germline assignment: CDR1 SGHAT and CDR2 FQNNGV. With 1 base removed from V and 1 base from J, the gap between germline ends came to 8 bases. The CDR3 length is 14 residues. For the CDR3, the DNA is TGTGCCAGCAGCTTAGGGGACTGGTCCTACGAGCAGTACTTC. It yields the protein CASSLGDWSYEQYF.

V usage is TRBV5-3 and J usage is TRBJ2-1, with D perhaps TRBD2 (6 bases). TRBV5-3 carries the ORF label, with uncertain function. The CDR3 is 16 residues long. Trimming cost V 1 base and J 5 bases, with 16 bases left between them. CDR3 in DNA: TGTGCCAGAAGCTTGAGGTCTACTAGCCTCAACAATGAGCAGTTCTTC. As protein: CARSLRSTSLNNEQFF.

The rearrangement uses TRBV25-1 and TRBJ1-2; perhaps TRBD1 as D (5 bases). The CDR3 is made up of 14 amino acids. CDR1 MGHDK and CDR2 SYGVNS come from the germline V gene. Trimming removed 2 bases from V and 5 bases from J, with 12 bases in between. The CDR3 loop is CASSERSGRYGYTF. The CDR3 bases are TGTGCCAGCAGTGAAAGGTCAGGGCGGTATGGCTACACCTTC.

The rearrangement links TRBV9 to TRBJ1-2; 8 nucleotides agree with TRBD1. This CDR3 region has 15 residues. Trimming took 2 bases from V and 4 from J; bases not matched to a gene: 7. The germline V gene encodes CDR1 SGDLS and CDR2 YYNGEE. CDR3 in amino acids: CASSVGQGYPYGYTF. The CDR3 nucleotides read TGTGCCAGCAGCGTTGGACAGGGATACCCCTATGGCTACACCTTC.

The chain is built from TRBV14 and TRBJ2-3; unclear D gene. Germline CDR1 reads SGHDN; CDR2 reads FVKESK. The CDR3 covers 13 residues. Trimming removed 0 bases from V and 14 bases from J, with 15 bases in between. In DNA, the CDR3 is TGTGCCAGCAGCCAAGATCAGGCAGGCCGCCTGTATTTT. Residues: CASSQDQAGRLYF.

The J gene is TRBJ2-7, the V gene TRBV6-5; TRBD2 matches 12 bases. CDR3 length: 16 amino acids. Germline V gene lookup returns CDR1 MNHEY and CDR2 SVGAGI. Germline trimming cut 4 bases from V and 0 bases from J; bases unmatched to any gene: 4. CDR3 residues: CASSSPGLAGSYEQYF. DNA for the CDR3: TGTGCCAGCAGTTCTCCGGGACTAGCGGGCTCCTACGAGCAGTACTTC.

This chain uses TRBV7-9 with TRBJ1-6, with a weak D call TRBD1 (5 bases). Trimming left V 5 bases short and J 5 bases short, with 10 bases between. CDR1 and CDR2 from the germline V gene are SEHNR and FQNEAQ (reference sequence). This CDR3 contains 14 residues. The CDR3 nucleotides read TGTGCCAGCAGCCAGGGTCCCAATAATTCACCCCTCCACTTT. Translation: CASSQGPNNSPLHF.

The chain couples TRBV11-1 to TRBJ2-1, with D unclear. The CDR3 sequence is 15 residues long. Trimming removed 8 bases at V and 3 bases at J, with 17 bases between. The germline gives CDR1 SGHAT, CDR2 FQDESV (reference sequence). CDR3 region: CASQEDSTVYNEQFF. For the CDR3, the DNA is TGTGCCAGCCAAGAAGACTCCACGGTCTACAATGAGCAGTTCTTC.

This chain uses TRBV11-2 with TRBJ1-3; tentative D call: TRBD1 (6 bases). With 5 bases removed from V and 3 bases from J, the gap between germline ends came to 14 bases. The CDR3 contains 15 residues. Germline loops: CDR1 SGHAT, CDR2 FQNNGV. The CDR3 spells CASSRRGAGGNTIYF. CDR3 nucleotides: TGTGCCAGCAGCCGTCGGGGGGCAGGTGGAAACACCATATATTTT. The whole variable domain, filled in from reference TRBV11-2 and TRBJ1-3, reads EAGVAQSPRYKIIEKRQSVAFWCNPISGHATLYWYQQILGQGPKLLIQFQNNGVVDDSQLPKDRFSAERLKGVDSTLKIQPAKLEDSAVYLCASSRRGAGGNTIYFGEGSWLTVV.

In its sample, this clone was seen once. The junction shows a germline mismatch at one end, possibly a read error. The chain joins TRBV19 to TRBJ1-3; tentative D call: TRBD1 (5 bases). Germline V gene data show CDR1 as LNHDA and CDR2 as SQIVND (reference sequence). The CDR3 totals 19 residues. The CDR3 sequence: CASSIGASGWTTSGNTIYF. The CDR3 DNA reads TGTGCCAGTAGCATAGGGGCCTCTGGATGGACAACCTCTGGAAACACCATATATTTT. Variable domain in full (rest from reference TRBV19 and TRBJ1-3): DGGITQSPKYLFRKEGQNVTLSCEQNLNHDAMYWYRQDPGQGLRLIYYSQIVNDFQKGDIAEGYSVSREKKESFPLTVTSAQKNPTAFYLCASSIGASGWTTSGNTIYFGEGSWLTVV.

The genes are TRBV6-5 and TRBJ1-5; a weak D match, TRBD1 (5 bases). The V gene's germline CDR1 is MNHEY and CDR2 SVGAGI. The CDR3 has 14 amino acids. V lost 6 bases, J lost 0 bases, and 9 bases lay in between. The CDR3 sequence is CASRLDSSNQPQHF. In DNA form, the CDR3 reads TGTGCCAGCAGATTAGACAGTAGCAATCAGCCCCAGCATTTT.

A few counts support this clone. The chain carries TRBV10-3 and TRBJ2-7, with 9 bases fitting TRBD1. CDR3 size: 11 residues. From germline, CDR1 is ENHRY and CDR2 SYGVKD. V trimming: 11 bases; J trimming: 6 bases; junction bases outside the gene matches: 5. CDR3 sequence reads: CAAQDRGEQYF. CDR3 nucleotides: TGTGCCGCGCAGGACAGGGGCGAGCAGTACTTC.

The sample holds a few counts of this clone. The chain is built from TRBV9 and TRBJ2-3, with D maybe TRBD2 (5 bases). From germline, CDR1 is SGDLS and CDR2 YYNGEE. This CDR3 is 15 amino acids long. V was trimmed by 4 bases and J by 7 bases, leaving 19 bases between them. The CDR3 nucleotides read TGTGCCAGCAGCTCATCCGGGGAACCTCGACATACGCAGTATTTT. The encoded protein is CASSSSGEPRHTQYF.

The chain recombines TRBV18 with TRBJ1-2, with TRBD1 matching over 9 bases. The CDR3 consists of 17 residues. V dropped 5 bases and J dropped 5; count of bases not matched to a gene: 15. CDR1 and CDR2 from the germline V gene are KGHSH and LQKENI. CDR3 protein: CASSASGTGSGGYGYTF. The CDR3, as DNA: TGTGCCAGCTCAGCATCCGGGACAGGGAGCGGGGGATATGGCTACACCTTC.

The chain recombines TRBV5-1 with TRBJ2-3; 9 bases line up with TRBD2. The germline CDR1 and CDR2 sequences are SGHRS and YFSETQ. The V gene end was trimmed by 1 base and the J gene end by 2 bases; junction bases not matched to a gene: 8. The CDR3 runs to 17 residues. CDR3 nucleotide sequence: TGCGCCAGCAGCTTGTACAGCGGGGGGACAATCACAGATACGCAGTATTTT. Residues: CASSLYSGGTITDTQYF.

The chain couples TRBV5-1 to TRBJ1-2; D unclear. CDR1 is SGHRS, CDR2 YFSETQ, per germline. This CDR3 has 14 amino acids. Trimming took 1 base from V and 4 from J, leaving 11 bases between them. CDR3 loop: CASSLSPGVYGYTF. As DNA, the CDR3 is TGCGCCAGCAGCTTGTCTCCAGGCGTCTATGGCTACACCTTC.

This chain joins TRBV24-1 and TRBJ1-1; D gene unclear. V dropped 6 bases and J dropped 2 bases, with 3 bases sitting between them. The CDR3 consists of 11 residues. CDR1 and CDR2 from the germline V gene are KGHDR and SFDVKD. The CDR3 coding sequence is TGTGCCACCAGTAGCAACACTGAAGCTTTCTTT. As protein: CATSSNTEAFF.

The chain has TRBV28 and TRBJ2-1, with a possible D match to TRBD1 (6 bases). The CDR3 is 15 residues long. CDR1 and CDR2 (germline): MDHEN, SYDVKM. V was clipped by 4 bases and J by 4 bases, with 14 bases between them. The CDR3 region is CASSYTGTFYNEQFF. CDR3 DNA: TGTGCCAGCAGTTACACCGGGACATTTTACAATGAGCAGTTCTTC. Drawing the rest from reference TRBV28 and TRBJ2-1, the complete variable domain is DVKVTQSSRYLVKRTGEKVFLECVQDMDHENMFWYRQDPGLGLRLIYFSYDVKMKEKGDIPEGYSVSREKKERFSLILESASTNQTSMYLCASSYTGTFYNEQFFGPGTRLTVL.

The V gene is TRBV4-1, the J gene TRBJ1-1; the D is unclear. This CDR3 has 15 amino acids. Germline CDR1 is MGHRA and CDR2 is YSYEKL. V was clipped by 1 base and J by 2 bases, with 11 bases between them. The CDR3 protein is CASSQVTDSNTEAFF. CDR3 in DNA: TGCGCCAGCAGCCAAGTCACGGACTCTAACACTGAAGCTTTCTTT.